The rows below give T cell receptor beta chains drawn from one sample of a study of beta chain features in type 1 diabetes. The data were produced by immunoSEQ multiplex PCR, yet TCRdb's version contains in-frame clones alone and is incomplete. The table has about 640,000 clones, 9.5% to 15% seen once; the top ten hold 0.09% to 0.15%. Sequencing was carried out using naive CD4+ T cells from blood. Source of these receptors: a man younger than 45 with type 1 diabetes. Both conserved end residues are part of each CDR3. D genes are given only for firm matches. Clone size, where shown, is once, few, many, or a class for clones that have expanded.

V gene,clone size,J gene,D gene,CDR3 protein,CDR3 DNA
TRBV4-1,.,TRBJ2-2,.,CASSLTLGRPNTGELFF,TGCGCCAGCAGCCTCACCCTGGGACGACCGAACACCGGGGAGCTGTTTTTT
TRBV6-5,few,TRBJ1-2,TRBD1,CASTSGQGADYTF,TGTGCCAGCACCTCAGGACAGGGGGCAGACTACACCTTC
TRBV7-9,.,TRBJ2-1,TRBD2,CASRNAGGPYNEQFF,TGTGCCAGCAGGAACGCGGGGGGACCCTACAATGAGCAGTTCTTC
TRBV27,few,TRBJ2-7,.,CASRPWGSYEQYF,TGTGCCAGCCGACCCTGGGGGTCCTACGAGCAGTACTTC
TRBV11-2,few,TRBJ2-1,.,CASSPWAANNEQFF,TGTGCCAGCAGCCCCTGGGCAGCGAACAATGAGCAGTTCTTC
TRBV5-1,few,TRBJ2-5,.,CASSSGFLRPGTQYF,TGCGCCAGCAGCTCCGGTTTCCTCCGGCCAGGGACCCAGTACTTC
TRBV30,few,TRBJ1-6,TRBD1,CAWSRQGDSPLHF,TGTGCCTGGAGTCGACAGGGTGATTCACCCCTCCACTTT
TRBV4-2,.,TRBJ2-1,.,CASSQVVRAYNEQFF,TGTGCCAGCAGCCAAGTAGTCAGGGCCTACAATGAGCAGTTCTTC
TRBV5-4,.,TRBJ1-1,TRBD1,CASRIGQVNTEAFF,TGTGCCAGCCGCATCGGACAGGTGAACACTGAAGCTTTCTTT
TRBV7-2,few,TRBJ1-1,.,CASSIRTRGGTEAFF,TGTGCCAGCAGCATCCGGACAAGGGGCGGCACTGAAGCTTTCTTT
TRBV30,.,TRBJ2-1,.,CAWNKGTGRGHEQFF,TGTGCCTGGAACAAGGGGACGGGTCGCGGGCATGAGCAGTTCTTC
TRBV7-9,.,TRBJ2-3,TRBD2,CASSLVSGGTDTQYF,TGTGCCAGCAGCCTAGTAAGCGGGGGCACAGATACGCAGTATTTT
TRBV29-1,few,TRBJ1-5,.,CSVSRAPGLNQPQHF,TGCAGCGTCTCCCGGGCCCCTGGGCTGAATCAGCCCCAGCATTTT
TRBV14,.,TRBJ2-1,TRBD2,CASSHSGGDEQFF,TGTGCCAGCAGCCATAGCGGGGGTGATGAGCAGTTCTTC
TRBV11-3,.,TRBJ2-1,.,CASSSTRKDEQFF,TGTGCCAGCAGCTCCACCAGGAAGGATGAGCAGTTCTTC
TRBV6-6,.,TRBJ2-7,.,CASSYLDRQHEQYF,TGTGCCAGCAGTTACCTGGACAGACAACACGAGCAGTACTTC
TRBV7-8,.,TRBJ1-2,.,CASSSGADYGYTF,TGTGCCAGCAGCTCCGGGGCAGACTATGGCTACACCTTC
TRBV7-9,.,TRBJ1-1,.,CASSLDWVMNTEAFF,TGTGCCAGCAGCTTAGATTGGGTCATGAACACTGAAGCTTTCTTT
TRBV5-6,few,TRBJ2-4,.,CASSLYPGGNIQYF,TGTGCCAGCAGCTTGTATCCAGGGGGGAACATTCAGTACTTC
TRBV5-1,few,TRBJ2-1,TRBD2,CASSSGLAANNEQFF,TGCGCCAGCAGCTCGGGACTAGCTGCTAACAATGAGCAGTTCTTC
TRBV7-9,few,TRBJ1-4,.,CASSLEVEKLFF,TGTGCCAGCAGCTTAGAAGTTGAAAAACTGTTTTTT
TRBV6-1,.,TRBJ2-6,.,CASSVLMDSGANVLTF,TGTGCCAGCAGTGTTTTGATGGACTCTGGGGCCAACGTCCTGACTTTC
TRBV7-2,few,TRBJ2-7,.,CASSLRLGGPSSYEQYF,TGTGCCAGCAGCTTAAGATTGGGGGGGCCGAGCTCCTACGAGCAGTACTTC
TRBV4-3,.,TRBJ1-5,TRBD1,CASSRDDRGDQPQHF,TGCGCCAGCAGCCGGGATGACAGGGGCGATCAGCCCCAGCATTTT
TRBV28,.,TRBJ2-7,.,CASSFAGRLGYEQYF,TGTGCCAGCAGTTTTGCCGGGCGGCTCGGCTACGAGCAGTACTTC
TRBV9,.,TRBJ1-5,.,CASSVALQGQPQHF,TGTGCCAGCAGCGTAGCCCTCCAGGGGCAGCCCCAGCATTTT
TRBV5-1,.,TRBJ1-5,.,CASSLTAGGNQPQHF,TGCGCCAGCAGCTTGACGGCGGGAGGCAATCAGCCCCAGCATTTT
TRBV7-2,few,TRBJ2-2,.,CASSVDSYTGELFF,TGTGCCAGCAGCGTGGACAGCTACACCGGGGAGCTGTTTTTT
TRBV14,few,TRBJ2-7,TRBD1,CASSRDTGQGSNEQYF,TGTGCCAGCAGCAGAGACACGGGACAGGGGTCCAACGAGCAGTACTTC
TRBV5-1,few,TRBJ2-5,.,CASSPVGVGETQYF,TGCGCCAGCAGCCCGGTTGGGGTCGGGGAGACCCAGTACTTC
TRBV7-2,few,TRBJ2-2,.,CASSRRQESNTGELFF,TGTGCCAGCAGCCGACGGCAGGAATCGAACACCGGGGAGCTGTTTTTT
TRBV27,few,TRBJ1-5,.,CASTNSVNQPQHF,TGTGCCAGCACAAATTCCGTGAATCAGCCCCAGCATTTT
TRBV7-2,.,TRBJ2-2,.,CASSLASGIDTGELFF,TGTGCCAGCAGCTTAGCTTCGGGAATCGACACCGGGGAGCTGTTTTTT
TRBV13,many,TRBJ2-1,.,CASSQNNEQFF,TGTGCCAGCAGCCAAAACAATGAGCAGTTCTTC